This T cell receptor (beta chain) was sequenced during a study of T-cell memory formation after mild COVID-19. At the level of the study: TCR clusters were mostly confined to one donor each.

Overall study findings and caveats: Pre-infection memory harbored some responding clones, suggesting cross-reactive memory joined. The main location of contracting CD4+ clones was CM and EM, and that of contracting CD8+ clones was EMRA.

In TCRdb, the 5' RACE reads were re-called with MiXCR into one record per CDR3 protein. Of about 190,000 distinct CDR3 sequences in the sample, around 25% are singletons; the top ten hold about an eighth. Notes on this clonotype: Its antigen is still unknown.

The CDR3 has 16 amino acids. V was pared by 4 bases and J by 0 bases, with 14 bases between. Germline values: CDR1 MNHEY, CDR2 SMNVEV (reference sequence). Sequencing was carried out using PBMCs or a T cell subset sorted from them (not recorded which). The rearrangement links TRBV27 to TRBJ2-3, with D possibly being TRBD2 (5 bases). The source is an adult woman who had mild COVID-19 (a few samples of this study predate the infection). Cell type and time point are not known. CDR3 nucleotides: TGTGCCAGCAGTTCGGGGAAGGGAACTAGCACAGATACGCAGTATTTT. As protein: CASSSGKGTSTDTQYF.